The 20 T cell receptor beta chains presented below share a single source sample, sequenced in a study of control samples from healthy donors and cancer patients. The protocol was immunoSEQ multiplex PCR, while the TCRdb copy is restricted to in-frame clones and leaves out a portion. The sample includes 70,000 to 100,000 clones, approximately 90% of them seen just once. Sequences were obtained from PBMCs. The receptors come from a woman aged 55-75 years with head and neck cancer.

The rearrangement uses TRBV5-1 and TRBJ2-1; 7 nucleotides match TRBD1. The germline gives CDR1 SGHRS, CDR2 YFSETQ. CDR3 size: 15 residues. Unmatched junction bases numbered 5, after V lost 4 bases and J lost 1 base. For the CDR3, the DNA is TGCGCCAGCAGCACAGGACAGGCGTCCTACAATGAGCAGTTCTTC. It translates to CASSTGQASYNEQFF.

V is TRBV9 and J is TRBJ2-3; D perhaps matches TRBD1 (6 bases). V was trimmed by 0 bases and J by 9 bases, leaving 11 bases between them. Germline V CDR1 and CDR2: SGDLS, YYNGEE. This CDR3 spans 13 amino acids. This CDR3 is CASSVANRETQYF. DNA for the CDR3: TGTGCCAGCAGCGTAGCCAACAGGGAAACGCAGTATTTT.

The V call is TRBV28, the J call TRBJ2-5, with TRBD1 matching over 8 bases. Trimming cost V 10 bases and J 4 bases; bases outside gene matches: 5. Germline-derived CDR1 and CDR2 are MDHEN and SYDVKM. The CDR3 consists of 12 residues. In DNA, the CDR3 is TGTGCCACCCTAGGACAGGGAGAGACCCAGTACTTC. Its protein is CATLGQGETQYF.

This clone was counted once. This chain uses TRBV30 with TRBJ2-1, with D unresolved. The CDR3 loop spans 13 amino acids. Germline CDR1 and CDR2: GTSNPN and SVGIG (reference sequence). CDR3 DNA: TGTGCGCGAGAGGCCGGCTCCTACAATGAGCAGTTCTTC. The encoded protein is CAREAGSYNEQFF.

The chain carries TRBV19 and TRBJ2-1; the match to TRBD2 covers 12 bases. V shed 4 bases, J shed 5 bases, and the junction held 6 bases outside the gene matches. Germline lookup yields CDR1 LNHDA and CDR2 SQIVND (reference sequence). The CDR3 totals 16 residues. The CDR3: CASSNLAGGSHNEQFF. In DNA, the CDR3 is TGTGCCAGTAGTAACCTAGCGGGAGGGAGTCACAATGAGCAGTTCTTC.

This sequence joins TRBV20-1 and TRBJ2-1; 10 bases align to TRBD2. V trimming: 3 bases; J trimming: 8 bases; junction bases outside the gene matches: 13. The CDR3 consists of 16 residues. Germline V gives CDR1 DFQATT, CDR2 SNEGSKA (reference sequence). The CDR3 nucleotides read TGCAGTGCTAGTGGCTCGGCTAGCGGGGGAGGGCATGAGCAGTTCTTC. Translated, it gives CSASGSASGGGHEQFF.

The chain recombines TRBV5-6 with TRBJ1-2, with TRBD1 matching over 9 bases. Trimming at V came to 3 bases and at J to 8 bases, leaving 14 bases not matched to a gene. Germline values: CDR1 SGHDT, CDR2 YYEEEE. This CDR3 spans 16 amino acids. The CDR3 sequence is CASSSHSAGTGYGYTF. In nucleotides, the CDR3 is TGTGCCAGCAGCTCACATTCAGCCGGGACAGGGTACGGCTACACCTTC.

J is TRBJ2-7 and V is TRBV3-1 (or the pseudogene TRBV3-2); 7 nucleotides align to TRBD1. The CDR3 is 15 residues long. V lost 4 bases, J lost 3 bases, and 9 bases stayed unmatched. Germline V CDR1 and CDR2: LGHDT, YNNKEL (reference sequence). The CDR3 region has the DNA TGTGCCAGCAGCCTAGGAATAGGGGGCGACTACGAGCAGTACTTC. Protein: CASSLGIGGDYEQYF.

This clone was detected only a few times. This rearrangement joins TRBV24-1 to TRBJ2-3, with 13 bases fitting TRBD2. Germline CDR1 reads KGHDR; CDR2 reads SFDVKD. The junction had 3 bases not matched to a gene; V was cut back by 4 bases and J by 6 bases. There are 15 residues in the CDR3. The CDR3 DNA reads TGTGCCACCAGTGACCCGACTAGCGGGAGGGATACGCAGTATTTT. Residues: CATSDPTSGRDTQYF.

The chain combines TRBV28 with TRBJ2-7; D ambiguous. Germline values: CDR1 MDHEN, CDR2 SYDVKM. Trimming removed 1 base from V and 4 bases from J, with 20 bases in between. This CDR3 comprises 17 residues. The CDR3 sequence is CASSLFASPQLRYEQYF. The CDR3 nucleotides read TGTGCCAGCAGTTTATTCGCCTCCCCCCAGCTGAGGTACGAGCAGTACTTC. The full variable domain, completed using reference TRBV28 and TRBJ2-7, is DVKVTQSSRYLVKRTGEKVFLECVQDMDHENMFWYRQDPGLGLRLIYFSYDVKMKEKGDIPEGYSVSREKKERFSLILESASTNQTSMYLCASSLFASPQLRYEQYFGPGTRLTVT.

This chain joins TRBV21-1 and TRBJ2-1; the D call TRBD1 from the table was never checked on the DNA. TRBV21-1 is designated a pseudogene. The CDR3 length is 16 residues. The CDR3: CASSKDSGQGGNEQFF. For the CDR3, the DNA is TGTGCCAGCAGCAAGGATTCGGGACAGGGAGGGAATGAGCAGTTCTTC.

The chain joins TRBV28 to TRBJ2-5; 11 bases are shared with TRBD2. The CDR3 contains 17 residues. Germline V lookup: CDR1 MDHEN, CDR2 SYDVKM. J was trimmed by 2 bases and V by 8 bases; bases with no gene match: 13. Here the CDR3 reads CASRAGTSGGRQETQYF. Written as DNA, the CDR3 is TGTGCCAGCCGTGCCGGGACTAGCGGAGGGAGGCAAGAGACCCAGTACTTC.

CDR3 protein: CASSIDSGLTYNEQFF. DNA of the CDR3: TGTGCCAGTAGTATAGATAGCGGACTGACCTACAATGAGCAGTTCTTC. The chain combines TRBV19 with TRBJ2-1, with D perhaps matching TRBD2 (6 bases). Trimming took off 0 bases at V and 2 bases at J, with 11 bases between the two ends. The CDR3 contains 16 residues. Germline CDR1 and CDR2: LNHDA and SQIVND (reference sequence).

The chain carries TRBV11-3 and TRBJ2-2; D ambiguous. The CDR3 runs 13 residues. Germline CDR1 and CDR2: SGHNT and YENEEA. V was clipped by 2 bases and J by 5 bases, with 6 bases between them. The CDR3 DNA reads TGTGCCAGCAGCTTAATCAATACCGGGGAGCTGTTTTTT. Translated: CASSLINTGELFF.

The CDR3 nucleotides are TGCGCCAGCAAATTAGGGCCTAGCAATCAGCCCCAGCATTTT. It yields the protein CASKLGPSNQPQHF. The chain couples TRBV5-1 to TRBJ1-5; D not resolved. CDR1 SGHRS and CDR2 YFSETQ come from the germline V gene. Trimming left V 6 bases short and J 0 bases short, with 10 bases between. The CDR3 has 14 residues.

The chain carries TRBV19 and TRBJ2-7, with 12 bases identical to TRBD2. J lost 13 bases, V lost 6 bases, and 7 bases had no gene match. Germline CDR1 LNHDA, CDR2 SQIVND (reference sequence). This CDR3 comprises 12 residues. The DNA of the CDR3 is TGTGCCAGTAGAGGACTAGCGGGAAGTTTATACTTC. Residues: CASRGLAGSLYF.

The chain uses TRBV3-1 (or the pseudogene TRBV3-2) and TRBJ2-2; D not certain. The germline CDR1 and CDR2 sequences are LGHDT and YNNKEL (reference sequence). V was pared by 2 bases and J by 0 bases, with 7 bases between. The CDR3 contains 15 residues. The CDR3 bases are TGTGCCAGCAGCCAATTTGGCTCGAACACCGGGGAGCTGTTTTTT. This translates into CASSQFGSNTGELFF.

The chain has TRBV7-3 and TRBJ2-2; no firm D call. Germline loops: CDR1 SGHTA, CDR2 FQGTGA. Trimming removed 6 bases at V and 2 bases at J, with 7 bases between. This CDR3 spans 13 amino acids. The CDR3 region is CASRISNTGELFF. CDR3 nucleotides: TGTGCCAGCAGGATTAGCAACACCGGGGAGCTGTTTTTT.

CDR3 residues: CASSLAGKGVSIGELFF. CDR3 DNA: TGTGCCAGCAGCTTGGCCGGGAAGGGGGTCTCTATAGGGGAGCTGTTTTTT. The chain carries TRBV5-4 and TRBJ2-2; TRBD1 is a possible D gene (6 bases). The CDR3 contains 17 residues. Germline-derived CDR1 and CDR2 are SGHNT and YYREEE (reference sequence). Trimming cost V 0 bases and J 8 bases, with 20 bases left between them. Together with reference TRBV5-4 and TRBJ2-2, the CDR3 gives the full variable domain: ETGVTQSPTHLIKTRGQQVTLRCSSQSGHNTVSWYQQALGQGPQFIFQYYREEENGRGNFPPRFSGLQFPNYSSELNVNALELDDSALYLCASSLAGKGVSIGELFFGEGSRLTVL.

For this clone: Other DNA sequences within the sample encode an identical CDR3. The chain combines TRBV7-2 with TRBJ1-1, with 7 nucleotides matching TRBD1. V was clipped by 0 bases and J by 10 bases; unmatched bases: 11. CDR3 length: 15 residues. Germline assignment: CDR1 SGHTA and CDR2 FQGNSA. For the CDR3, the DNA is TGTGCCAGCAGCTTAGCGCTGGGTCAGGGGGGGGGAGCTTTCTTT. Translation gives CASSLALGQGGGAFF.